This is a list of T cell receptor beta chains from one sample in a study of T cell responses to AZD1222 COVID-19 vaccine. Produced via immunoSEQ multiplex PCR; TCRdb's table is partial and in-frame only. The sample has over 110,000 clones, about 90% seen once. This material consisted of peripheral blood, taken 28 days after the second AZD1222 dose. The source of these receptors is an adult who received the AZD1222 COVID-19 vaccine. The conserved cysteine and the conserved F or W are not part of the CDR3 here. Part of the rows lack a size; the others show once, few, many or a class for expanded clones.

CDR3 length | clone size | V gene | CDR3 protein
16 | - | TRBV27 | ASSLRGGGTIGGETQY
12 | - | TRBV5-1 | ASSLGQDLDTQY
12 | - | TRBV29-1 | SVEGRQMNTEAF
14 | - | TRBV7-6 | ASSSSGTRRGSEQF
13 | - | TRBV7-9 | ASSQGQGITDTQY
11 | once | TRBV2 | ASSRSSNQPQH
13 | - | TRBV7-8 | ASSSRGQGAGEQY
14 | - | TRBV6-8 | ASSFNRGLGNQPQH
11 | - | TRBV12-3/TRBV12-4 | ASSKRTGNGYT
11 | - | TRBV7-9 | ASSFPGLIEAF
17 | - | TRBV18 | ASSPLPPLTRADGETQY
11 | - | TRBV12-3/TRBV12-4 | ASTPGGHQPQH
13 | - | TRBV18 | ASSLTGEGNQPQH
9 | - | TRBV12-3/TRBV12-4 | ASSGQGRAF
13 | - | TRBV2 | ASSGEAGGLNEQF
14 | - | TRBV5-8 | ASSLATTLGVQPQH
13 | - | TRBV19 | ASSIGTGGTGELF
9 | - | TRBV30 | AWSVGAGYT
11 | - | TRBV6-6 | ASSSIGGYGYT
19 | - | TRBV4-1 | ASSQERLWPSGRGSYNEQF
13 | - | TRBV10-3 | AISESTPGGHGYT
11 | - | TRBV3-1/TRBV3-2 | ASSKEGRFGYT
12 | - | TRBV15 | ATSIELGNYGYT
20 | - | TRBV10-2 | ASSESTLFWRRRFMDNSPLH
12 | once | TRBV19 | ASSTGALPYEQY
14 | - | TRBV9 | ASSVGSTSGSGEQY
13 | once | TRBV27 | ASSLYAGRNSPLH
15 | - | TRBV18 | ASSPGTSGRAYNEQF
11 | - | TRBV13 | ASSSNRGETQY
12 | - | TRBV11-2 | ASTQGGGYETQY
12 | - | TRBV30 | AWGTGSNTGELF
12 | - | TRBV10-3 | AISEWGDTGELF
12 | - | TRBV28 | ASSLTISGNTIY
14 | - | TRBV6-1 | ASSERTGQGHQPQH
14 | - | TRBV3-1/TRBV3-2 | ASSQAGAGYNNEQF
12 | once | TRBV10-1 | ASSESSITSGYT
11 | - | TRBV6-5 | ASSYSNDSPLH
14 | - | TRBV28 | ASSSPSGPVNTEAF
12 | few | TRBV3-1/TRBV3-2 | ASSRQERVETQY
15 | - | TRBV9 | ASSVELGRGTNTEAF
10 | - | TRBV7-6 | ASSFTPGELF